This T cell receptor (delta chain) derives from a study of gamma delta lymphoproliferative disorders and STAT genes. At the level of the study: At least 50 ng of genomic DNA went into each LymphoTrack Dx TCRG Assay library. Delta-chain libraries followed the EuroClonality-NGS standard operating procedure.

TCRdb redid clone calling on the multiplex PCR reads using CATT. The sample lists about 3,400 delta-chain clones, 1.1% occurring once. Sequencing used genomic DNA taken from PBMCs of patients and controls. This clone has just a few counts. No antigen is known for it. The protein given by TCRdb reflects a much larger clone and differs at residue 4 from this DNA's translation, likely from a read error; the protein shown is the DNA's translation. Per the germline V gene, CDR1 is GEAIGNYY and CDR2 is EKD. V was clipped by 5 bases and J by 0 bases, with 12 bases between them. The CDR3 covers 14 residues. General study results and limits: Most major patient clonotypes were shared with at least one healthy donor. Whether leukemic clones are public or private remains unconfirmed.

This rearrangement joins TRDV2 to TRDJ1, with D unresolved. Sequencing was performed on blood. This TCR came from a human donor in good health. CDR3 amino acids: CACAPMGDTDKLIF. The DNA for the CDR3 is TGTGCCTGTGCCCCGATGGGTGACACCGATAAACTCATCTTT.